A selection of T cell receptor beta chains follows, all from one sample in a study of cytomegalovirus exposure and HLA in healthy donors. Clones were sequenced by immunoSEQ multiplex PCR, and TCRdb holds only the in-frame ones, with some missing. The table includes more than 60,000 clones, around 80% detected once. Sample: PBMCs. The receptors come from a woman in her twenties or thirties in good health and CMV-seronegative. Both conserved end residues are part of each CDR3. D genes are given only for firm matches. Only some rows state a clone size, as once, few, many or a class for expanded clones.

j_call,v_call,d_call,clone_size,cdr3_nt,cdr3_aa
TRBJ1-2,TRBV6-1,-,-,TGTGCCAGCAGTGAAGCGTGGGGCCGTTATTACGGCTACACCTTC,CASSEAWGRYYGYTF
TRBJ1-2,TRBV4-1,TRBD1,-,TGCGCCAGCACCTCACTACCTCCGGGACAGGGAGCCTATGGCTACACCTTC,CASTSLPPGQGAYGYTF
TRBJ2-1,TRBV4-3,-,-,TGCGCCAGCAGCCAAGATAGTGGTTTCTCCTACAATGAGCAGTTCTTC,CASSQDSGFSYNEQFF
TRBJ1-2,TRBV10-2,-,-,TGCGCCAGCAGTGAGGGACAGCCGTATACCTTCTATGGCTACACCTTC,CASSEGQPYTFYGYTF
TRBJ2-1,TRBV28,-,once,TGTGCCAGCAGCCGGAGCTTCGGGCAGTTCTTC,CASSRSFGQFF
TRBJ2-5,TRBV2,-,-,TGTGCCAGCAGTGAAGCTGCCAGAGGGCCCCAAGAGACCCAGTACTTC,CASSEAARGPQETQYF
TRBJ1-2,TRBV7-8,TRBD1,once,TGTGCCAGCAGCTTCGGGACAGGGAATGGCTACACCTTC,CASSFGTGNGYTF
TRBJ1-2,TRBV29-1,-,-,TGCAGCGTCTTACCGATGACACGCCAGAACTATGGCTACACCTTC,CSVLPMTRQNYGYTF
TRBJ2-5,TRBV10-3,-,-,TGTGCCATCAGCCCGGGACCGCGGGGTGAGACCCAGTACTTC,CAISPGPRGETQYF
TRBJ1-1,TRBV4-1,-,-,TGCGCCAGCAGCCAGGGCACTACAGGAGCCATACACACTGAAGCTTTCTTT,CASSQGTTGAIHTEAFF
TRBJ2-5,TRBV9,-,-,TGTGCCAGCAGCGTAGAGGCTAGCTTTAAGGAGACCCAGTACTTC,CASSVEASFKETQYF
TRBJ2-7,TRBV5-1,-,few,TGCGCCAGCAGCTTGGTACCACAGGGAGTCTACGAGCAGTACTTC,CASSLVPQGVYEQYF
TRBJ1-2,TRBV7-9,-,-,TGTGCCAGCAGCTTAGGGGAGTCGCCCTATGGCTACACCTTC,CASSLGESPYGYTF
TRBJ2-7,TRBV7-2,-,-,TGTGCCAGCAGCTTATCTCGACTTCTCGAGCAGTACTTC,CASSLSRLLEQYF